This is a list of T cell receptor beta chains from one sample in a study of Ad26.COV2.S vaccination and SARS-CoV-2 variants. The repertoire was sequenced with immunoSEQ multiplex PCR; TCRdb's copy has only in-frame clones and lacks some. The data contain hundreds of thousands of clones, roughly 90% of them singletons. This specimen consisted of peripheral blood, obtained in a trial of Ad26.COV2.S vaccine versus placebo. These receptors came from a person aged 18-60 years who received the Ad26.COV2.S COVID-19 vaccine or a placebo. The CDR3 runs from the conserved cysteine through the conserved F or W. The D gene is left open where the match is weak. Expanded clones are given a class, and other clones once, few, many or no size at all.

D: -
V: TRBV6-1
size: -
J: TRBJ1-2
CDR3: CASSEEVDRNYGYTF
DNA: TGTGCCAGCAGTGAAGAGGTGGATCGTAACTATGGCTACACCTTC

D: TRBD1
V: TRBV24-1
size: -
J: TRBJ2-2
CDR3: CATSDGTVRTGELFF
DNA: TGTGCCACCAGTGACGGGACAGTCAGGACCGGGGAGCTGTTTTTT

D: TRBD2
V: TRBV7-2
size: once
J: TRBJ2-3
CDR3: CASSFAGTRGTDTQYF
DNA: TGTGCCAGCAGCTTTGCCGGGACTAGGGGAACAGATACGCAGTATTTT

D: -
V: TRBV6-5
size: -
J: TRBJ2-6
CDR3: CASSYGGAGANVLTF
DNA: TGTGCCAGCAGTTACGGGGGTGCCGGGGCCAACGTCCTGACTTTC

D: -
V: TRBV7-9
size: -
J: TRBJ2-1
CDR3: CASSLAQLRSSYNEQFF
DNA: TGTGCCAGCAGCTTGGCACAGCTCAGGAGCTCCTACAATGAGCAGTTCTTC

D: -
V: TRBV18
size: -
J: TRBJ2-7
CDR3: CASSPGQGATEQYF
DNA: TGTGCCAGCTCACCCGGCCAGGGAGCGACCGAGCAGTACTTC

D: TRBD1
V: TRBV7-2
size: -
J: TRBJ1-6
CDR3: CASRHGQGNSPLHF
DNA: TGTGCCAGCAGACACGGACAGGGGAATTCACCCCTCCACTTT

D: -
V: TRBV5-6
size: once
J: TRBJ2-5
CDR3: CASSLEGIIGTQYF
DNA: TGTGCCAGCAGCTTGGAAGGGATAATTGGGACCCAGTACTTC

D: -
V: TRBV13
size: -
J: TRBJ2-6
CDR3: CASRPASSGANVLTF
DNA: TGTGCCAGCAGACCGGCCAGCTCTGGGGCCAACGTCCTGACTTTC

D: -
V: TRBV30
size: -
J: TRBJ2-7
CDR3: CAGWVRGEQYF
DNA: TGTGCGGGCTGGGTTCGGGGGGAGCAGTACTTC

D: -
V: TRBV15
size: once
J: TRBJ2-1
CDR3: CATSRGRGYNEQFF
DNA: TGTGCCACCAGCAGGGGCCGGGGCTACAATGAGCAGTTCTTC

D: -
V: TRBV6-6
size: -
J: TRBJ2-1
CDR3: CASTAVGEQFF
DNA: TGTGCCAGCACCGCGGTGGGTGAGCAGTTCTTC

D: -
V: TRBV15
size: -
J: TRBJ2-2
CDR3: CATSRYGKLNTGELFF
DNA: TGTGCCACCAGCCGTTATGGAAAACTTAACACCGGGGAGCTGTTTTTT

D: TRBD1
V: TRBV7-2
size: few
J: TRBJ2-7
CDR3: CASRSRTGATYEQYF
DNA: TGTGCCAGCAGATCCCGGACAGGGGCGACCTACGAGCAGTACTTC

D: -
V: TRBV6-9
size: -
J: TRBJ1-1
CDR3: CASSYSAYGDTEAFF
DNA: TGTGCCAGCAGTTATTCGGCCTATGGGGACACTGAAGCTTTCTTT

D: -
V: TRBV7-9
size: -
J: TRBJ1-1
CDR3: CASSDPPSAKTEAFF
DNA: TGTGCCAGCAGCGATCCCCCCTCAGCGAAAACTGAAGCTTTCTTT

D: -
V: TRBV9
size: -
J: TRBJ1-2
CDR3: CASSVTSRSEGYTF
DNA: TGTGCCAGCAGCGTAACTTCAAGGTCTGAAGGCTACACCTTC

D: TRBD1
V: TRBV20-1
size: -
J: TRBJ1-2
CDR3: CSASQGVVYTF
DNA: TGCAGTGCTAGCCAGGGGGTGGTCTACACCTTC

D: -
V: TRBV6-5
size: -
J: TRBJ2-7
CDR3: CASSYSVTGYEQYF
DNA: TGTGCCAGCAGTTACTCCGTGACAGGCTACGAGCAGTACTTC

D: -
V: TRBV9
size: -
J: TRBJ1-1
CDR3: CASSVGSNTEAFF
DNA: TGTGCCAGCAGCGTGGGCAGCAACACTGAAGCTTTCTTT

D: -
V: TRBV25-1
size: -
J: TRBJ1-1
CDR3: CASKDRGNTEAFF
DNA: TGTGCCAGCAAAGACAGAGGGAACACTGAAGCTTTCTTT

D: -
V: TRBV6-5
size: -
J: TRBJ1-5
CDR3: CASSKGGSGQPQHF
DNA: TGTGCCAGCAGTAAGGGGGGTTCGGGTCAGCCCCAGCATTTT

D: TRBD1
V: TRBV27
size: -
J: TRBJ2-1
CDR3: CASSTRQGMGEQFF
DNA: TGTGCCAGCAGTACGCGACAGGGGATGGGTGAGCAGTTCTTC

D: -
V: TRBV9
size: -
J: TRBJ2-3
CDR3: CASSVEGTDTQYF
DNA: TGTGCCAGCAGCGTAGAGGGCACAGATACGCAGTATTTT

D: -
V: TRBV4-3
size: -
J: TRBJ1-2
CDR3: CASSERGYYGYTF
DNA: TGCGCCAGCAGCGAAAGGGGATACTATGGCTACACCTTC

D: TRBD1
V: TRBV5-1
size: -
J: TRBJ2-1
CDR3: CASSLAGLGQGDNEQFF
DNA: TGCGCCAGCAGCTTGGCGGGTCTGGGACAGGGGGACAATGAGCAGTTCTTC

D: -
V: TRBV3-1/TRBV3-2
size: -
J: TRBJ1-1
CDR3: CASSFGGLNTEAFF
DNA: TGTGCCAGCAGCTTTGGGGGACTGAACACTGAAGCTTTCTTT

D: TRBD1
V: TRBV5-1
size: -
J: TRBJ1-2
CDR3: CASSNPGQAFGYGYTF
DNA: TGCGCCAGCAGCAACCCGGGACAGGCCTTCGGCTATGGCTACACCTTC

D: TRBD2
V: TRBV6-6
size: -
J: TRBJ2-1
CDR3: CASSLIAGGRNEQFF
DNA: TGTGCCAGCAGCCTAATAGCGGGGGGACGGAATGAGCAGTTCTTC

D: TRBD2
V: TRBV5-1
size: -
J: TRBJ2-5
CDR3: CASSREGLEETQYF
DNA: TGCGCCAGCAGCAGGGAGGGGTTGGAAGAGACCCAGTACTTC

D: -
V: TRBV5-5
size: -
J: TRBJ1-6
CDR3: CASNRVDGFVSPLHF
DNA: TGTGCCAGCAACCGGGTCGACGGATTCGTTTCACCCCTCCACTTT

D: -
V: TRBV7-2
size: -
J: TRBJ1-1
CDR3: CASSPSGVRGTEAFF
DNA: TGTGCCAGCAGCCCCTCCGGGGTGAGGGGCACTGAAGCTTTCTTT

D: TRBD2
V: TRBV6-2/TRBV6-3
size: -
J: TRBJ2-1
CDR3: CASSYRTSGGDNEQFF
DNA: TGTGCCAGCAGTTACCGGACTAGCGGGGGGGACAATGAGCAGTTCTTC

D: -
V: TRBV30
size: -
J: TRBJ2-1
CDR3: CAWGSSYNEQFF
DNA: TGTGCCTGGGGAAGTTCCTACAATGAGCAGTTCTTC

D: -
V: TRBV18
size: -
J: TRBJ2-7
CDR3: CASSPGTSGSSYEQYF
DNA: TGTGCCAGCTCACCAGGAACCAGCGGGTCCTCCTACGAGCAGTACTTC